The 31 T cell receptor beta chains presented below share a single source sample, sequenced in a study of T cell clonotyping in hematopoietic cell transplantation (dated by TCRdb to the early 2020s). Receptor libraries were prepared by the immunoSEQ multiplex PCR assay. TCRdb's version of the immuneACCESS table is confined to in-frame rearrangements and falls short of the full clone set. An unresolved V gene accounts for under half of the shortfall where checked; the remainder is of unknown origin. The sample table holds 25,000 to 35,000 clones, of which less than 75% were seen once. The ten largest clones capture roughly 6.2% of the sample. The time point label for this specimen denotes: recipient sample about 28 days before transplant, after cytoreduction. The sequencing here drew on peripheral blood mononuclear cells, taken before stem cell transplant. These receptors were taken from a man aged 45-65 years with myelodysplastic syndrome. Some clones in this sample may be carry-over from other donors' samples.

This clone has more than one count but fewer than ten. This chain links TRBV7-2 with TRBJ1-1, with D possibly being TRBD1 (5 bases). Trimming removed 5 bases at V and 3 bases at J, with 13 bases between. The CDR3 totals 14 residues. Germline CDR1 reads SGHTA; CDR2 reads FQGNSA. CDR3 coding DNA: TGTGCCAGCAGCCTCCGTGGGGCGGACACTGAAGCTTTCTTT. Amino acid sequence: CASSLRGADTEAFF.

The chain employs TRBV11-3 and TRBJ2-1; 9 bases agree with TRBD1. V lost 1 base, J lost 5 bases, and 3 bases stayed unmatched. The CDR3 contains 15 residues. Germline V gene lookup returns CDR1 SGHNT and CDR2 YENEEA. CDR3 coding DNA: TGTGCCAGCAGCTTAGGGACAGGGGATAACAATGAGCAGTTCTTC. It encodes CASSLGTGDNNEQFF.

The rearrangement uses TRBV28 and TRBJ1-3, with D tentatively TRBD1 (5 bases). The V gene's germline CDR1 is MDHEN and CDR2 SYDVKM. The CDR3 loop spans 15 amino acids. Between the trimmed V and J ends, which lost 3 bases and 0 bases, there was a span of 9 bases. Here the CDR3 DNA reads TGTGCCAGCAGTTTGAGGGGTCCCTCTGGAAACACCATATATTTT. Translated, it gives CASSLRGPSGNTIYF.

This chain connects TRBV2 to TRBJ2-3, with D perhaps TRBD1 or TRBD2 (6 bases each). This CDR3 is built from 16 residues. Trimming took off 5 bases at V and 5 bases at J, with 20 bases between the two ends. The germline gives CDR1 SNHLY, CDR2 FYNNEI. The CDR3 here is CASSPRVGGRGDTQYF. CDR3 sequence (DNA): TGTGCCAGCAGTCCCCGAGTGGGGGGCAGGGGAGATACGCAGTATTTT.

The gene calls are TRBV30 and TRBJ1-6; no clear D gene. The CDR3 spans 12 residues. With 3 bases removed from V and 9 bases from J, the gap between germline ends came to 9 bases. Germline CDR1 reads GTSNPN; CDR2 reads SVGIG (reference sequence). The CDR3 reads CAWSGQVSPLHF. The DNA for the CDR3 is TGTGCCTGGAGCGGCCAGGTTTCACCCCTCCACTTT.

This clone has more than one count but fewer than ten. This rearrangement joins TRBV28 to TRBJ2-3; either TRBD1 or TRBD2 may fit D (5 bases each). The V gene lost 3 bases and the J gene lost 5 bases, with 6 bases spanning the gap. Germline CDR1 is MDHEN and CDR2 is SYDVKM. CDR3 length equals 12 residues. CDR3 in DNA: TGTGCCAGCAGTTTGGGGGTAGATACGCAGTATTTT. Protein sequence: CASSLGVDTQYF.

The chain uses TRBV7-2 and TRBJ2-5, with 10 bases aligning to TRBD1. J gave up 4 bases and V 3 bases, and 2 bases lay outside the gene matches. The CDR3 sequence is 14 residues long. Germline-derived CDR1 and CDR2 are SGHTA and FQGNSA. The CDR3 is CASSLTGGLETQYF. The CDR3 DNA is TGTGCCAGCAGCTTGACAGGGGGCCTAGAGACCCAGTACTTC.

In DNA, the CDR3 is TGTGCCAGTAGTATAGCAACCGCGGGCGAGCAGTACTTC. Amino acid sequence: CASSIATAGEQYF. This chain connects TRBV19 to TRBJ2-7, with TRBD2 as a possible D gene (5 bases). Looked up from germline, CDR1 is LNHDA and CDR2 is SQIVND (reference sequence). V was clipped by 1 base and J by 6 bases, with 10 bases between them. The CDR3 runs to 13 residues.

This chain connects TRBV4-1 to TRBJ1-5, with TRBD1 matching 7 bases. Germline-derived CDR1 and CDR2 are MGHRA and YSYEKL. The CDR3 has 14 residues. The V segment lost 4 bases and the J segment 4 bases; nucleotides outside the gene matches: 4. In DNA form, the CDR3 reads TGCGCCAGCAGCCCCTGGGACAGAAATCAGCCCCAGCATTTT. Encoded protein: CASSPWDRNQPQHF.

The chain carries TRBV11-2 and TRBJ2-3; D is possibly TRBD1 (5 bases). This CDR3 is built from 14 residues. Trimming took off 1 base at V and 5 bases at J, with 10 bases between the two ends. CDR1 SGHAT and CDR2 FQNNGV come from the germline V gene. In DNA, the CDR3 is TGTGCCAGCAGCTTAGGACAGCAATTAGATACGCAGTATTTT. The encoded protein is CASSLGQQLDTQYF.

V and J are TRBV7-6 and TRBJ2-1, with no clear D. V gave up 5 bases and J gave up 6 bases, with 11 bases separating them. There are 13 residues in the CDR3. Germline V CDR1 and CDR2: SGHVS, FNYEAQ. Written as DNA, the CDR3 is TGTGCCAGCAGCCCGCGGCCACCCAATGAGCAGTTCTTC. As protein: CASSPRPPNEQFF.

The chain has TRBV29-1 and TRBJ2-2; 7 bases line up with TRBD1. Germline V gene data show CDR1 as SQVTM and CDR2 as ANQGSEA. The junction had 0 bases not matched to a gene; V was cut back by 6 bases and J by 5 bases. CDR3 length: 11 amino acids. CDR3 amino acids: CSVTGTGELFF. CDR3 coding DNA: TGCAGCGTGACAGGGACCGGGGAGCTGTTTTTT.

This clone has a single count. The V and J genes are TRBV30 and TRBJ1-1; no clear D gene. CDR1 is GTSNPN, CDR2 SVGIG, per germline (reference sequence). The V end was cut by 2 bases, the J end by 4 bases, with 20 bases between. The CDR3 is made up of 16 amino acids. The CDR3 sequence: CAWSPVGTSWSTEAFF. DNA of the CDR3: TGTGCCTGGAGTCCCGTGGGCACCTCCTGGTCCACTGAAGCTTTCTTT.

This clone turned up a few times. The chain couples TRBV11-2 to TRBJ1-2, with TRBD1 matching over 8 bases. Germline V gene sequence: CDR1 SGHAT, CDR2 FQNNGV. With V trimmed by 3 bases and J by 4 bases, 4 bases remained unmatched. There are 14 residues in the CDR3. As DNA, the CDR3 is TGTGCCAGCAGCTTCACCGGGACAGGCTATGGCTACACCTTC. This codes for CASSFTGTGYGYTF.

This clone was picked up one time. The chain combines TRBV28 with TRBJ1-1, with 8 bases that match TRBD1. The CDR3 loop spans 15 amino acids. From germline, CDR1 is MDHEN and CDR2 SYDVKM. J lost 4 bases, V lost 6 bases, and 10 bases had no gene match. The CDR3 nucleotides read TGTGCCAGCAGCGACATAAGACAGGGGCTCACTGAAGCTTTCTTT. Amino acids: CASSDIRQGLTEAFF.

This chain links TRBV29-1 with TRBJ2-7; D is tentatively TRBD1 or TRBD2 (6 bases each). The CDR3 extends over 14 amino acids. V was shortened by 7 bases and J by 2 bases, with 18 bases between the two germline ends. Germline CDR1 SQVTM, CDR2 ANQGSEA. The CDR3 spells CSARTQGLPYEQYF. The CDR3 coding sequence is TGCAGCGCTCGAACACAGGGACTTCCCTACGAGCAGTACTTC.

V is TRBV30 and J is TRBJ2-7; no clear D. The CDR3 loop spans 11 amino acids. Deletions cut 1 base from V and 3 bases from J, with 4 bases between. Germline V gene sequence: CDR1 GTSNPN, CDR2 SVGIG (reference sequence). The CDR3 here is CAWSAGYEQYF. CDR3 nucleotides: TGTGCCTGGAGTGCGGGCTACGAGCAGTACTTC.

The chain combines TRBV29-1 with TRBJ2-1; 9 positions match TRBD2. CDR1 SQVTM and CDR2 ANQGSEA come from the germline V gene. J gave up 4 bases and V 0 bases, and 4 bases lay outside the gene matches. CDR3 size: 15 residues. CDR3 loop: CSVEDLREGYNEQFF. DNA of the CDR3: TGCAGCGTTGAAGATCTGCGGGAGGGTTACAATGAGCAGTTCTTC.

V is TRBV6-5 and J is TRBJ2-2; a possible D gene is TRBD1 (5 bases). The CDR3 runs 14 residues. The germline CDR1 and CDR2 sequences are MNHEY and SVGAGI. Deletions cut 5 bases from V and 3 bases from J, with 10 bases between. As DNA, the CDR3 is TGTGCCAGCAGTACAGGTTTCGACACCGGGGAGCTGTTTTTT. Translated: CASSTGFDTGELFF.

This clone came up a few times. The CDR3 coding sequence is TGTGCCAGTAGCCTAGGGGTCATCAACTATGGCTACACCTTC. It codes for CASSLGVINYGYTF. V gene TRBV19 combines with J gene TRBJ1-2; a weak D match, TRBD1 (5 bases). V shed 6 bases and J shed 2 bases, with 13 bases lying between them. This CDR3 comprises 14 residues. Germline CDR1 and CDR2: LNHDA and SQIVND (reference sequence).

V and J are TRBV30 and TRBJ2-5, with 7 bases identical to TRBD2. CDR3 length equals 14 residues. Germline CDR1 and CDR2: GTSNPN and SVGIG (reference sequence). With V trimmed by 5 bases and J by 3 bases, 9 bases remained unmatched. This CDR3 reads CAWGQWGGKETQYF. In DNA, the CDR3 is TGTGCCTGGGGTCAGTGGGGGGGGAAAGAGACCCAGTACTTC. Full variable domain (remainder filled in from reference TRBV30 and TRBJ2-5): SQTIHQWPATLVQPVGSPLSLECTVEGTSNPNLYWYRQAAGRGLQLLFYSVGIGQISSEVPQNLSASRPQDRQFILSSKKLLLSDSGFYLCAWGQWGGKETQYFGPGTRLLVL.

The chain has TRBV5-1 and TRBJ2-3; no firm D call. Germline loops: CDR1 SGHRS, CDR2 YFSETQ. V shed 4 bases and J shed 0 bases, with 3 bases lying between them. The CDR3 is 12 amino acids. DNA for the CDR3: TGCGCCAGCAGCCCAAGCACAGATACGCAGTATTTT. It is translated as CASSPSTDTQYF.

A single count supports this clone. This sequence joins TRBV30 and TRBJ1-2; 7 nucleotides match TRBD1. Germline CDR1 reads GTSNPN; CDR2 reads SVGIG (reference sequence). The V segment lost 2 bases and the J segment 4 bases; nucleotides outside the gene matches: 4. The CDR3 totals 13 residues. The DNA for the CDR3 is TGTGCCTGGAGTCGTGACAGGGCCTATGGCTACACCTTC. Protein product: CAWSRDRAYGYTF.

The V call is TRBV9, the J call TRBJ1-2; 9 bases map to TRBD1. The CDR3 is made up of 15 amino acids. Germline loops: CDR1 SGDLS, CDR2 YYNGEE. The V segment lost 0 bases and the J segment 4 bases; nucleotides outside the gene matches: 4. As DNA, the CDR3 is TGTGCCAGCAGCGTAGCTCTGGGACAGGGCTATGGCTACACCTTC. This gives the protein CASSVALGQGYGYTF.

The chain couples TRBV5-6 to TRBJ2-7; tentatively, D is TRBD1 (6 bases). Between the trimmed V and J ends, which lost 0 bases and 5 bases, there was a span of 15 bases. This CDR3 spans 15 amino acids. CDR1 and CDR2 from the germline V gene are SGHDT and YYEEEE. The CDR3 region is CASSLGIRGGNEQYF. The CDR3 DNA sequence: TGTGCCAGCAGCTTGGGTATCAGGGGTGGCAACGAGCAGTACTTC.

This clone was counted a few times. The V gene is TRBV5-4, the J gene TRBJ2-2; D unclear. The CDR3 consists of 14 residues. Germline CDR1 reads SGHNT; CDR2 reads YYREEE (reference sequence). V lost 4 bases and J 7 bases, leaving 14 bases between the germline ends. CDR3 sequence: CASSPGVLGGELFF. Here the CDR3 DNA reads TGTGCCAGCAGCCCTGGGGTACTTGGCGGGGAGCTGTTTTTT.

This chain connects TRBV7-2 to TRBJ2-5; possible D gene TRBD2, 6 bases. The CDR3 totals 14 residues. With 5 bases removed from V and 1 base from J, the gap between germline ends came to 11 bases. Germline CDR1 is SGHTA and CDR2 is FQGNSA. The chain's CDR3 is CASSQLGGQETQYF. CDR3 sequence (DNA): TGTGCCAGCAGCCAGTTGGGGGGCCAAGAGACCCAGTACTTC.

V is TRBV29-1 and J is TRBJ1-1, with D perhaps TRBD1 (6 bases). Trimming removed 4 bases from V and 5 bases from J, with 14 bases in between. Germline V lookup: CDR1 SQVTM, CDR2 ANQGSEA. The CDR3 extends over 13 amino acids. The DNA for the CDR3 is TGCAGCGTTGCGGACAGTACAGGGACTGAAGCTTTCTTT. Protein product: CSVADSTGTEAFF.

The CDR3 sequence is CASSLDTGSTEAFF. In DNA form, the CDR3 reads TGTGCCAGCAGCTTGGACACAGGGAGCACTGAAGCTTTCTTT. V usage is TRBV5-5 and J usage is TRBJ1-1; weak D call: TRBD1 (6 bases). The CDR3 consists of 14 residues. Germline V gene lookup returns CDR1 SGHKS and CDR2 YYEKEE (reference sequence). The V end was cut by 0 bases, the J end by 4 bases, with 10 bases between.

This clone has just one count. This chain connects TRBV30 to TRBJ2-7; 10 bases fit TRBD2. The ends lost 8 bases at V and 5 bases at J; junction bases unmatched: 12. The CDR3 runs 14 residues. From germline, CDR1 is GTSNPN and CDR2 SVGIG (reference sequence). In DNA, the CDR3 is TGTGCCGGGACCAAAGCGGGAGGGCCCAACGAGCAGTACTTC. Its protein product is CAGTKAGGPNEQYF.

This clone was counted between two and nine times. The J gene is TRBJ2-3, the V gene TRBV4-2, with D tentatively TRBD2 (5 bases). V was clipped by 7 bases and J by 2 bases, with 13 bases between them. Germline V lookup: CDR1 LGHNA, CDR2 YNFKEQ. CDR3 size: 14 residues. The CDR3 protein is CASKGELVTDTQYF. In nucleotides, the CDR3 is TGTGCCAGCAAGGGAGAACTAGTCACAGATACGCAGTATTTT.